These T cell receptor beta chains were read from a single sample in a study of patients and donors after allogeneic stem cell transplantation. TCRdb re-called the RT-PCR reads through MiXCR, storing one row per CDR3 protein. The profile shows 900,000 to 1,000,000 distinct CDR3 sequences, 15% to 20% of them singletons. Sequenced sample: blood, either unsorted or a sorted T cell fraction (not recorded which). All receptors derive from a human donor who was either an allogeneic HSCT recipient or a stem cell or donor lymphocyte infusion donor (not recorded which). It is not recorded whose cells these are; they may come from a transplant donor. Both conserved end residues are part of each CDR3. The D gene is left open where the match is weak. Expanded clones get a size class; other rows say once, few or many, or leave the size out.

clone size: many
J gene: TRBJ2-1
V gene: TRBV6-2/TRBV6-3
D gene: TRBD2
CDR3 DNA: TGTGCCAGCAGTTACTCGTTCCGGGAGGCCTACAATGAGCAGTTCTTC
CDR3 protein: CASSYSFREAYNEQFF

clone size: many
J gene: TRBJ2-1
V gene: TRBV20-1
D gene: -
CDR3 DNA: TGCAGTGCTAGAGATGAGGAGCGCCAGGCCTACAATGAGCAGTTCTTC
CDR3 protein: CSARDEERQAYNEQFF

clone size: few
J gene: TRBJ1-3
V gene: TRBV12-3/TRBV12-4
D gene: -
CDR3 DNA: TGTGCCAGCAGCCGAAAGGCTTACACCATATATTTT
CDR3 protein: CASSRKAYTIYF

clone size: -
J gene: TRBJ2-7
V gene: TRBV7-2
D gene: -
CDR3 DNA: TGTGCCAGCAGTCCCCTTAACGTCGACTCCTACGAGCAGTACTTC
CDR3 protein: CASSPLNVDSYEQYF

clone size: -
J gene: TRBJ1-2
V gene: TRBV20-1
D gene: -
CDR3 DNA: TGCAGTGCTAGACAGAGTTGGGGCTACACCTTC
CDR3 protein: CSARQSWGYTF

clone size: -
J gene: TRBJ2-6
V gene: TRBV6-1
D gene: -
CDR3 DNA: TGTGCCAGCAGGACCACAGCAACTGGGGCCAACGTCCTGACTTTC
CDR3 protein: CASRTTATGANVLTF

clone size: -
J gene: TRBJ2-5
V gene: TRBV24-1
D gene: TRBD2
CDR3 DNA: TGTGCCACCAGTGATTTGGGGACTAGCGGGGGGCTCCAAGAGACCCAGTACTTC
CDR3 protein: CATSDLGTSGGLQETQYF

clone size: few
J gene: TRBJ2-7
V gene: TRBV15
D gene: -
CDR3 DNA: TGTGCCACCAGCAGGGGAAGGACTTTACCCCTGGGGCAGCAGTACTTC
CDR3 protein: CATSRGRTLPLGQQYF

clone size: few
J gene: TRBJ1-5
V gene: TRBV7-2
D gene: -
CDR3 DNA: TGTGCCAGCAGCTTAGCAGGCGGGGGAGCCAATCAGCCCCAGCATTTT
CDR3 protein: CASSLAGGGANQPQHF

clone size: many
J gene: TRBJ1-5
V gene: TRBV12-3/TRBV12-4
D gene: -
CDR3 DNA: TGTGCCAGCAGTTTAGAGGTCTGCAATCAGCCCCAGCATTTT
CDR3 protein: CASSLEVCNQPQHF

clone size: -
J gene: TRBJ1-1
V gene: TRBV2
D gene: -
CDR3 DNA: TGTGCCAGCAGTGCAAACAAGGCGAACACTGAAGCTTTCTTT
CDR3 protein: CASSANKANTEAFF

clone size: -
J gene: TRBJ2-1
V gene: TRBV6-9
D gene: TRBD1
CDR3 DNA: TGTGCCAGCAGTGTCTGGGAGGGACAGGGGATCTGTGAGCAGTTCTTC
CDR3 protein: CASSVWEGQGICEQFF

clone size: many
J gene: TRBJ2-1
V gene: TRBV5-1
D gene: TRBD2
CDR3 DNA: TGCGCCAGCAGCTTGGGGACTAGCGTAAACAATGAGCAGTTCTTC
CDR3 protein: CASSLGTSVNNEQFF

clone size: few
J gene: TRBJ2-3
V gene: TRBV5-1
D gene: -
CDR3 DNA: TGCGCCAGCAGATCTGGCCCCGGCACAGATACGCAGTATTTT
CDR3 protein: CASRSGPGTDTQYF

clone size: once
J gene: TRBJ2-5
V gene: TRBV12-3/TRBV12-4
D gene: -
CDR3 DNA: TGTGCCAGCAGCGACCGGGGGGCCCAAGAGACCCAGTACTTC
CDR3 protein: CASSDRGAQETQYF

clone size: -
J gene: TRBJ1-5
V gene: TRBV6-5
D gene: -
CDR3 DNA: TGTGCCAGCAGTTACTCTAGGGGTGGGTCAAATCAGCCCCAGCATTTT
CDR3 protein: CASSYSRGGSNQPQHF

clone size: few
J gene: TRBJ1-2
V gene: TRBV3-1
D gene: -
CDR3 DNA: TGTGCCAGCAGCCCTCGCCTGGGCAGAGGGATCGATGGCTACACCTTC
CDR3 protein: CASSPRLGRGIDGYTF

clone size: few
J gene: TRBJ1-3
V gene: TRBV11-2
D gene: -
CDR3 DNA: TGTGCCAGCAGCCTCCCGACAGTCTCTGGAAACACCATATATTTT
CDR3 protein: CASSLPTVSGNTIYF

clone size: -
J gene: TRBJ2-2
V gene: TRBV10-3
D gene: -
CDR3 DNA: TGTGCCATCAGGTACCCAGAGAGGAACACCGGGGAGCTGTTTTTT
CDR3 protein: CAIRYPERNTGELFF

clone size: few
J gene: TRBJ2-3
V gene: TRBV12-5
D gene: TRBD2
CDR3 DNA: TGTGCTAGTGGTTCGTTCCCCCCCAATAGCGGGTCTAGCACAGATACGCAGTATTTT
CDR3 protein: CASGSFPPNSGSSTDTQYF

clone size: -
J gene: TRBJ2-3
V gene: TRBV20-1
D gene: TRBD1
CDR3 DNA: TGCAGTGCTAGATGGGACAGGGCTGCAGATACGCAGTATTTT
CDR3 protein: CSARWDRAADTQYF

clone size: many
J gene: TRBJ2-7
V gene: TRBV10-3
D gene: TRBD2
CDR3 DNA: TGTGCCAGCCTAGCGGGGGGCCCCTCCTACGAGCAGTACTTC
CDR3 protein: CASLAGGPSYEQYF

clone size: few
J gene: TRBJ1-2
V gene: TRBV29-1
D gene: -
CDR3 DNA: TGCAGCGTTGCAACTGGGGGTAAAGGCTACACCTTC
CDR3 protein: CSVATGGKGYTF

clone size: -
J gene: TRBJ2-7
V gene: TRBV4-2
D gene: -
CDR3 DNA: TGTGCCAGCAGCCCACGGGTTGGCGACGAGCAGTACTTC
CDR3 protein: CASSPRVGDEQYF

clone size: few
J gene: TRBJ2-1
V gene: TRBV3-1
D gene: TRBD2
CDR3 DNA: TGTGCCAGCAGCCAAGATGTTCAGCGAGCCGGGGGGAATGAGCAGTTCTTC
CDR3 protein: CASSQDVQRAGGNEQFF

clone size: -
J gene: TRBJ1-2
V gene: TRBV12-5
D gene: TRBD1
CDR3 DNA: TGTGCTAGTGGTCCCGAAGGTCGGACAGGGGAACTCTATGGCTACACCTTC
CDR3 protein: CASGPEGRTGELYGYTF

clone size: few
J gene: TRBJ2-1
V gene: TRBV20-1
D gene: -
CDR3 DNA: TGCAGTGCTAGATGGGGACTCGGATACAATGAGCAGTTCTTC
CDR3 protein: CSARWGLGYNEQFF

clone size: -
J gene: TRBJ2-7
V gene: TRBV20-1
D gene: -
CDR3 DNA: TGCAGTGCTAGGGAAGCGGGCTTGGGTGAGCAGTACTTC
CDR3 protein: CSAREAGLGEQYF

clone size: few
J gene: TRBJ2-4
V gene: TRBV28
D gene: TRBD2
CDR3 DNA: TGTGCCAGCAGTCGTAGCGGGAGGGCCCAAAACATTCAGTACTTC
CDR3 protein: CASSRSGRAQNIQYF

clone size: -
J gene: TRBJ2-3
V gene: TRBV25-1
D gene: -
CDR3 DNA: TGTGCCAGCAGTGAATCCAGGGGAACTAGCACAGATACGCAGTATTTT
CDR3 protein: CASSESRGTSTDTQYF

clone size: few
J gene: TRBJ2-1
V gene: TRBV11-3
D gene: -
CDR3 DNA: TGTGCCAGCAGCCAAGGGATTTGGCGGGAAGACAATGAGCAGTTCTTC
CDR3 protein: CASSQGIWREDNEQFF

clone size: few
J gene: TRBJ1-5
V gene: TRBV28
D gene: TRBD1
CDR3 DNA: TGTGCCAGCAGCTCACAGGGGTACGGTCAGCCCCAGCATTTT
CDR3 protein: CASSSQGYGQPQHF

clone size: few
J gene: TRBJ2-4
V gene: TRBV2
D gene: -
CDR3 DNA: TGTGCCAGCGACAGATTGAACATTCAGTACTTC
CDR3 protein: CASDRLNIQYF

clone size: many
J gene: TRBJ1-1
V gene: TRBV12-3/TRBV12-4
D gene: -
CDR3 DNA: TGTGCCAGCAGCCCCGGACAGCTTTACACTGAAGCTTTCTTT
CDR3 protein: CASSPGQLYTEAFF

clone size: few
J gene: TRBJ2-7
V gene: TRBV18
D gene: -
CDR3 DNA: TGTGCCAGCTCACTCCGACAGGTTAGCTCCTACGAGCAGTACTTC
CDR3 protein: CASSLRQVSSYEQYF

clone size: -
J gene: TRBJ2-7
V gene: TRBV5-1
D gene: -
CDR3 DNA: TGCGCCAGCAGCCGGGCCGCGGGGAACGAGCAGTACTTC
CDR3 protein: CASSRAAGNEQYF

clone size: -
J gene: TRBJ2-7
V gene: TRBV2
D gene: -
CDR3 DNA: TGTGCCACCAGGTCGGAGGGACAATCCTACGAGCAGTACTTC
CDR3 protein: CATRSEGQSYEQYF

clone size: -
J gene: TRBJ1-6
V gene: TRBV2
D gene: -
CDR3 DNA: TGTGCCAGCAGTCTGGATCCGGGACCTAGAAATTCACCCCTCCACTTT
CDR3 protein: CASSLDPGPRNSPLHF

clone size: -
J gene: TRBJ2-5
V gene: TRBV29-1
D gene: -
CDR3 DNA: TGCAGCGTTGAAGATTATCTCCTAACAAGAACTAAAGAGACCCAGTACTTC
CDR3 protein: CSVEDYLLTRTKETQYF

clone size: -
J gene: TRBJ2-4
V gene: TRBV12-3/TRBV12-4
D gene: -
CDR3 DNA: TGTGCCAGCAGCCGCGGGATTCTGGCAGACAAAAACATTCAGTACTTC
CDR3 protein: CASSRGILADKNIQYF

clone size: -
J gene: TRBJ1-4
V gene: TRBV29-1
D gene: -
CDR3 DNA: TGCAGCGTTTCCCGGGACGGGAATGAAAAACTGTTTTTT
CDR3 protein: CSVSRDGNEKLFF

clone size: many
J gene: TRBJ1-5
V gene: TRBV6-1
D gene: -
CDR3 DNA: TGTGCCAGCAGTAATAGCAATCAGCCCCAGCATTTT
CDR3 protein: CASSNSNQPQHF

clone size: -
J gene: TRBJ1-3
V gene: TRBV5-4
D gene: -
CDR3 DNA: TGTGCCAGCAACACTGGAGGAAACACCATATATTTT
CDR3 protein: CASNTGGNTIYF

clone size: -
J gene: TRBJ2-3
V gene: TRBV19
D gene: -
CDR3 DNA: TGTGCCAGTAGTGCAGTCGAAGATACGCAGTATTTT
CDR3 protein: CASSAVEDTQYF

clone size: many
J gene: TRBJ2-1
V gene: TRBV24-1
D gene: -
CDR3 DNA: TGTGCCACCAGTGCCCCGGACCATGAGCAGTTCTTC
CDR3 protein: CATSAPDHEQFF

clone size: few
J gene: TRBJ2-5
V gene: TRBV6-2/TRBV6-3
D gene: -
CDR3 DNA: TGTGCCAGCAGTTACTCTATAGAGTCCGAAGAGACCCAGTACTTC
CDR3 protein: CASSYSIESEETQYF

clone size: -
J gene: TRBJ2-5
V gene: TRBV18
D gene: TRBD1
CDR3 DNA: TGTGCCAGCTCACCACCGACAGGGGTGAAGGAAGAGACCCAGTACTTC
CDR3 protein: CASSPPTGVKEETQYF

clone size: many
J gene: TRBJ2-1
V gene: TRBV12-3/TRBV12-4
D gene: -
CDR3 DNA: TGTGCCAGCAGTTTGCCCCGGGGCAATGAGCAGTTCTTC
CDR3 protein: CASSLPRGNEQFF

clone size: few
J gene: TRBJ1-5
V gene: TRBV2
D gene: -
CDR3 DNA: TGTGCCAGCAGTGAGGTGGCCCCCGTACAGCCCCAGCATTTT
CDR3 protein: CASSEVAPVQPQHF

clone size: -
J gene: TRBJ1-1
V gene: TRBV5-5
D gene: -
CDR3 DNA: TGTGCCAGCCATAAGAGGGGGGGGACGAACACTGAAGCTTTCTTT
CDR3 protein: CASHKRGGTNTEAFF

clone size: -
J gene: TRBJ2-7
V gene: TRBV6-2/TRBV6-3
D gene: TRBD2
CDR3 DNA: TGTGCCAGCAGTTACTCGATAGCGGGGAGCCCCTACGAGCAGTACTTC
CDR3 protein: CASSYSIAGSPYEQYF